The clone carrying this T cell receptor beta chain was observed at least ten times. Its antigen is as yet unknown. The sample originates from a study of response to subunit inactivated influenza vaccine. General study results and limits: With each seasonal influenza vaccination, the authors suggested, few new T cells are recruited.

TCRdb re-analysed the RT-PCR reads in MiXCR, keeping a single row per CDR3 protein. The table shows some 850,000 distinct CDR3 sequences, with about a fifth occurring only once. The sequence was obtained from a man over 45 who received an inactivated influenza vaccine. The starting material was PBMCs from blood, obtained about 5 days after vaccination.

The CDR3 here is CASSYSASGSSYNEQFF. CDR3 in DNA: TGTGCCAGCAGTTATTCGGCTAGCGGGAGCTCCTACAATGAGCAGTTCTTC. This chain joins TRBV6-5 and TRBJ2-1; TRBD2 agrees at 10 bases. V was clipped by 3 bases and J by 0 bases; unmatched bases: 5. This CDR3 is 17 amino acids long. Per germline, CDR1 MNHEY and CDR2 SVGAGI.